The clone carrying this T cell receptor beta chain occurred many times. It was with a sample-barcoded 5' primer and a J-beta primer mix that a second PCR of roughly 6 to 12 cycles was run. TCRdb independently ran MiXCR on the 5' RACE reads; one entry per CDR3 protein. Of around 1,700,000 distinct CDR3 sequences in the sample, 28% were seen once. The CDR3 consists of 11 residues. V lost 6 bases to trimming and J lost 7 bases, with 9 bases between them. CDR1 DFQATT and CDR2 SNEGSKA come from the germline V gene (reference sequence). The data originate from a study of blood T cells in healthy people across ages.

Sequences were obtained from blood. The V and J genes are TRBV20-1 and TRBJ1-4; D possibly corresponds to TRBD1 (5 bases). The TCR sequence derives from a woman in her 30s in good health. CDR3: CSARGIEKLFF. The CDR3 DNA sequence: TGCAGTGCAAGGGGCATTGAAAAACTGTTTTTT.